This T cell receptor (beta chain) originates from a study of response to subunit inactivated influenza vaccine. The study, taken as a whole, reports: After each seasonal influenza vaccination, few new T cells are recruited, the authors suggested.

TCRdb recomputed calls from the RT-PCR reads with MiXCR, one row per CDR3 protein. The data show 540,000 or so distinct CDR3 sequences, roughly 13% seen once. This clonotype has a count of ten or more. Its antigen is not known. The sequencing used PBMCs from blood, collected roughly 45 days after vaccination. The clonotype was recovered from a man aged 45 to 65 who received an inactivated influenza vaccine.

The CDR3 coding sequence is TGCGCCAGCACCGCGGACGGAAACTACGAGCAGTACTTC. As protein: CASTADGNYEQYF. The V gene is TRBV5-1, the J gene TRBJ2-7; D gene unclear. CDR3 length equals 13 residues. The ends were cut back, 6 bases at V and 3 bases at J, with 13 bases in the middle. Germline V CDR1 and CDR2: SGHRS, YFSETQ.